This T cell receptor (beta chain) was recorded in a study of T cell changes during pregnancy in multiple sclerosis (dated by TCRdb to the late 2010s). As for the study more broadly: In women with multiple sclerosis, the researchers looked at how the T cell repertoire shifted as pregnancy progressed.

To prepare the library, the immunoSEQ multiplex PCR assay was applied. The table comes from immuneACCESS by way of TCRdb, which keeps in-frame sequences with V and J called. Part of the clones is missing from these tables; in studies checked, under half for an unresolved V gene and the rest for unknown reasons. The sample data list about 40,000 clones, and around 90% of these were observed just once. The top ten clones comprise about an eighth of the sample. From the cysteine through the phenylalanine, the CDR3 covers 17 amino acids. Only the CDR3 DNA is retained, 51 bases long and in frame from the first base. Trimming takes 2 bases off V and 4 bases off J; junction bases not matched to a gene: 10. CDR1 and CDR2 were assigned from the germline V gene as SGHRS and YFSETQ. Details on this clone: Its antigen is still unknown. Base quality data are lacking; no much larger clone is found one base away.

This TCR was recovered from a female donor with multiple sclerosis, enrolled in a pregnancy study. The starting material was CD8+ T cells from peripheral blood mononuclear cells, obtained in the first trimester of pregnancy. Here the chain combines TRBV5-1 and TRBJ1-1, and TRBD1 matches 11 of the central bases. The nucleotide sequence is TGCGCCAGCAGCTTAGGACAGGGGGCGGGGGTTGGCACTGAAGCTTTCTTT. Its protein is CASSLGQGAGVGTEAFF.